This T cell receptor beta chain originates from a study of shared clonotypes between healthy human individuals. On this clone itself: Its antigen remains unknown.

Profiled with immunoSEQ multiplex PCR; TCRdb holds only in-frame clones, not every one. The data hold around 600,000 clones, with roughly 96% observed a single time. Naive CD8 cells lacked CD45RO and underwent positive selection for CCR7, leaving out terminally differentiated effector memory CD45RA+ cells. Donors had no recently reported acute infections or vaccinations and were HIV-negative. Study-wide points: Donors were few, which limited the genetic and exposure-history diversity represented. Some clonotypes were shared by all four sorted-subset donors, while others were not shared. The non-shared ones had lower generation probabilities than the shared ones.

Trimming cost V 3 bases and J 0 bases, with 15 bases left between them. Per the germline V gene, CDR1 is MDHEN and CDR2 is SYDVKM. CDR3 length equals 17 residues. This receptor was obtained from a woman in her 30s in good health. The genes are TRBV28 and TRBJ2-1, with D possibly TRBD2 on 6 matching bases. The specimen sequenced was naive CD8+ T cells sorted from blood. Here the CDR3 reads CASSFWGDPSSYNEQFF. CDR3 nucleotides: TGTGCCAGCAGTTTCTGGGGGGACCCGAGCTCCTACAATGAGCAGTTCTTC. Filled out from reference TRBV28 and TRBJ2-1, the complete variable domain reads DVKVTQSSRYLVKRTGEKVFLECVQDMDHENMFWYRQDPGLGLRLIYFSYDVKMKEKGDIPEGYSVSREKKERFSLILESASTNQTSMYLCASSFWGDPSSYNEQFFGPGTRLTVL.